The 29 T cell receptor beta chains in this list originate from one sample, sequenced in a study of T-cell memory formation after mild COVID-19. TCRdb analysed the 5' RACE reads with MiXCR anew, one entry per CDR3 protein. In the table there are 300,000 to 350,000 distinct CDR3 sequences, roughly an eighth of which are singletons. Sequenced material: PBMCs or a T cell subset sorted from them (not recorded which). Receptor source: a man aged 18-30 years who had mild COVID-19 (a few samples of this study predate the infection). Cell type and time point are not known.

The chain links TRBV6-6 to TRBJ2-5; a weak D match, TRBD1 (6 bases). With 2 bases removed from V and 1 base from J, the gap between germline ends came to 17 bases. Looked up from germline, CDR1 is MNHNY and CDR2 is SVGAGI (reference sequence). This CDR3 is 17 amino acids long. CDR3 residues: CASSYGQTTSLQETQYF. In DNA form, the CDR3 reads TGTGCCAGCAGTTACGGACAGACGACATCACTCCAAGAGACCCAGTACTTC.

This clonotype appeared a few times. The chain is built from TRBV12-3 or TRBV12-4 and TRBJ2-5; 7 bases align to TRBD2. V gave up 5 bases and J gave up 5 bases; unmatched junction bases: 8. The CDR3 consists of 14 residues. This CDR3 is CASSAPAGGETQYF. The CDR3 coding sequence is TGTGCCAGCAGTGCACCGGCCGGGGGGGAGACCCAGTACTTC.

This clonotype was detected only a few times. This rearrangement joins TRBV7-8 to TRBJ2-3, with TRBD1 matching 7 bases. Germline V gives CDR1 SGHVS, CDR2 FQNEAQ. Losses at the gene ends were 7 bases for V and 5 bases for J; bases not matched to a gene: 9. CDR3 length: 14 amino acids. CDR3 region: CASTRDRGLDTQYF. In DNA form, the CDR3 reads TGTGCCAGCACCCGGGACAGAGGGTTAGATACGCAGTATTTT.

The chain employs TRBV6-5 and TRBJ2-1; D is uncertain. Trimming shortened V by 0 bases and J by 7 bases, and 7 bases separated the two germline ends. Germline V gives CDR1 MNHEY, CDR2 SVGAGI. The CDR3 spans 13 residues. The CDR3 DNA follows: TGTGCCAGCAGTTACTCGGACGGTAATGAGCAGTTCTTC. Translating gives CASSYSDGNEQFF.

The chain has TRBV5-1 and TRBJ2-7, with a possible D match to TRBD1 (6 bases). The CDR3 is 13 residues long. Germline V gene sequence: CDR1 SGHRS, CDR2 YFSETQ. The V end lost 4 bases, the J end lost 5 bases, and 13 bases lay between the germline ends. The CDR3, as DNA: TGCGCCAGCAGCCAAGAGTACAGGGACGAGCAGTACGTC. It yields the protein CASSQEYRDEQYV.

The J gene is TRBJ2-6, the V gene TRBV20-1, with D possibly being TRBD2 (7 bases). CDR3 size: 17 residues. Germline assignment: CDR1 DFQATT and CDR2 SNEGSKA (reference sequence). V lost 6 bases, J lost 0 bases, and 18 bases lay in between. Written as DNA, the CDR3 is TGCAGTGCCGCGCCCAGGGGACTACCCTCTGGGGCCAACGTCCTGACTTTC. This sequence encodes CSAAPRGLPSGANVLTF.

This clonotype has a handful of counts. The chain couples TRBV12-3 or TRBV12-4 to TRBJ2-3; TRBD1 is a possible D gene (6 bases). The CDR3 spans 17 residues. Trimming shortened V by 3 bases and J by 6 bases, and 22 bases separated the two germline ends. In DNA, the CDR3 is TGTGCCAGCAGTTTTTATTTAGGTCACAGGGCGAGGGATACGCAGTATTTT. Translating gives CASSFYLGHRARDTQYF.

The chain couples TRBV25-1 to TRBJ1-1; 8 bases agree with TRBD1. CDR1 MGHDK and CDR2 SYGVNS come from the germline V gene. This CDR3 region has 15 residues. Trimming removed 3 bases from V and 7 bases from J; junction bases left unmatched: 10. The CDR3 bases are TGTGCCAGCAGTGATCCTGCCAGGGGGCATGGTGAAGCTTTCTTT. This encodes CASSDPARGHGEAFF.

The chain joins TRBV4-1 to TRBJ2-1; the match to TRBD2 covers 8 bases. CDR1 is MGHRA and CDR2 is YSYEKL in the germline V gene. The CDR3 is 16 amino acids. The ends lost 1 base at V and 8 bases at J; junction bases unmatched: 10. CDR3 sequence: CASSQGPSGLAHEQFF. CDR3 sequence (DNA): TGCGCCAGCAGCCAAGGTCCTAGCGGGCTAGCCCATGAGCAGTTCTTC.

This clonotype has more than one count but fewer than ten. This chain uses TRBV9 with TRBJ1-6; a weak D match, TRBD1 (6 bases). V was cut by 3 bases and J by 7 bases, with 11 bases left in between. The CDR3 is 14 amino acids. Germline CDR1 SGDLS, CDR2 YYNGEE. The CDR3 reads CASSARTGNSPLHF. The CDR3 DNA reads TGTGCCAGCAGCGCTCGAACAGGGAATTCACCCCTCCACTTT.

This clonotype appeared a few times. The chain couples TRBV29-1 to TRBJ2-5; 9 bases fit TRBD2. Losses at the gene ends were 5 bases for V and 0 bases for J; bases not matched to a gene: 7. Germline CDR1 and CDR2: SQVTM and ANQGSEA. The CDR3 extends over 15 amino acids. The CDR3 here is CSVRGGARYQETQYF. The CDR3 nucleotides are TGCAGCGTTCGCGGGGGGGCCCGGTACCAAGAGACCCAGTACTTC.

The chain employs TRBV6-5 and TRBJ2-1; weak D call: TRBD2 (6 bases). The germline gives CDR1 MNHEY, CDR2 SVGAGI. The CDR3 is 12 residues long. V was pared by 6 bases and J by 10 bases, with 13 bases between. As DNA, the CDR3 is TGTGCCAGCAGAGGGGCGGGGTACGAGCAGTTCTTC. It is translated as CASRGAGYEQFF.

This clonotype appeared a few times. The chain carries TRBV12-1 and TRBJ2-7; TRBD1 is the table's D call and was not checked against the DNA. TRBV12-1 is given as a pseudogene. The CDR3 is 12 amino acids. CDR3 coding DNA: TGTGCCAGCAGGGCAGGGTCCTACGAGCAGTACGTC. It translates to CASRAGSYEQYV.

This clonotype was observed a few times. The chain carries TRBV4-1 and TRBJ2-7, with 10 nucleotides matching TRBD1. The CDR3 loop spans 13 amino acids. Germline CDR1 is MGHRA and CDR2 is YSYEKL. Trimming removed 4 bases from V and 5 bases from J; junction bases left unmatched: 2. CDR3 DNA: TGCGCCAGCAGCCCGGGACAGGGGCACGAGCAGTACTTC. Translation gives CASSPGQGHEQYF.

V is TRBV9 and J is TRBJ1-2; perhaps TRBD1 as D (6 bases). Trimming left V 3 bases short and J 6 bases short, with 15 bases between. The CDR3 consists of 14 residues. The germline V gene has CDR1 SGDLS and CDR2 YYNGEE. The CDR3 sequence is CASSGSTGFDGYTF. CDR3 sequence (DNA): TGTGCCAGCAGCGGATCCACAGGGTTCGATGGCTACACCTTC. The full variable domain, with the rest looked up from reference TRBV9 and TRBJ1-2, is DSGVTQTPKHLITATGQRVTLRCSPRSGDLSVYWYQQSLDQGLQFLIQYYNGEERAKGNILERFSAQQFPDLHSELNLSSLELGDSALYFCASSGSTGFDGYTFGSGTRLTVV.

This clonotype was counted between two and nine times. This chain connects TRBV7-2 to TRBJ2-5; D possibly corresponds to TRBD2 (5 bases). Germline V gives CDR1 SGHTA, CDR2 FQGNSA. V was pared by 7 bases and J by 5 bases, with 14 bases between. This CDR3 spans 13 amino acids. CDR3 bases: TGTGCCAGCACCAATTATCCGGGGGAGACCCAGTACTTC. Its translation is CASTNYPGETQYF.

In this sample, this clonotype turned up a few times. This chain uses TRBV3-1 with TRBJ2-5; a possible D gene is TRBD2 (5 bases). The germline V and J ends were trimmed by 0 bases and 0 bases, with 8 bases remaining between them. CDR3 length: 15 residues. Per the germline V gene, CDR1 is LGHDT and CDR2 is YNNKEL (reference sequence). The CDR3, as DNA: TGTGCCAGCAGCCAAGATTCGGGGTACCAAGAGACCCAGTACTTC. This translates into CASSQDSGYQETQYF.

This clonotype was counted between two and nine times. The gene calls are TRBV7-2 and TRBJ1-4, with D perhaps TRBD1 (5 bases). V was cut by 3 bases and J by 7 bases, with 12 bases left in between. The CDR3 sequence is 14 residues long. Germline-derived CDR1 and CDR2 are SGHTA and FQGNSA. The CDR3 is CASSFGGAGEKLFF. The CDR3 DNA is TGTGCCAGCAGCTTCGGAGGGGCGGGTGAAAAACTGTTTTTT.

This clonotype turned up a few times. This chain connects TRBV12-3 or TRBV12-4 to TRBJ1-2; the D is unclear. The CDR3 runs 14 residues. V lost 5 bases and J lost 6, with 16 bases in between. CDR3 in DNA: TGTGCCAGCAGTCAACGACGTATTGGAAATGGCTACACCTTC. The encoded protein is CASSQRRIGNGYTF.

CDR3 in DNA: TGTGCCAGCAGTCTCGGGGGGAGTAGCACAGATACGCAGTATTTT. Its protein is CASSLGGSSTDTQYF. The chain employs TRBV6-2 or TRBV6-3 and TRBJ2-3, with TRBD2 matching 7 bases. The ends lost 5 bases at V and 0 bases at J; junction bases unmatched: 5. The CDR3 contains 15 residues. Germline lookup yields CDR1 MNHEY and CDR2 SVGEGT.

This chain connects TRBV7-7 to TRBJ2-2, with D possibly being TRBD1 or TRBD2 (5 bases each). The CDR3 contains 15 residues. Germline V gene data show CDR1 as SSHAT and CDR2 as FNYEAQ (reference sequence). With 5 bases removed from V and 1 base from J, the gap between germline ends came to 11 bases. CDR3: CASSPGTRNTGELFF. The CDR3 nucleotides are TGTGCCAGCAGCCCCGGGACCCGGAACACCGGGGAGCTGTTTTTT. Using reference TRBV7-7 and TRBJ2-2 for the parts outside the CDR3, the full variable domain is GAGVSQSPRYKVTKRGQDVTLRCDPISSHATLYWYQQALGQGPEFLTYFNYEAQPDKSGLPSDRFSAERPEGSISTLTIQRTEQRDSAMYRCASSPGTRNTGELFFGEGSRLTVL.

The rearrangement links TRBV7-8 to TRBJ2-2; D is perhaps TRBD2 (6 bases). This CDR3 region has 18 residues. Germline loops: CDR1 SGHVS, CDR2 FQNEAQ. Trimming shortened V by 5 bases and J by 5 bases, and 24 bases separated the two germline ends. This chain's CDR3 is CASSDFGSGRDLTGELFF. Written as DNA, the CDR3 is TGTGCCAGCAGCGACTTCGGGAGCGGTAGAGACCTGACCGGGGAGCTGTTTTTT.

This clonotype was recorded a few times. The J gene is TRBJ2-3, the V gene TRBV4-1; 7 bases are a match to TRBD2. J lost 4 bases, V lost 3 bases, and 7 bases had no gene match. The CDR3 is 15 residues long. From germline, CDR1 is MGHRA and CDR2 YSYEKL. DNA of the CDR3: TGCGCCAGCAGCCAGCGGGGGTCCCTAGCAGATACGCAGTATTTT. It is translated as CASSQRGSLADTQYF.

A single count supports this clonotype. The chain uses TRBV5-1 and TRBJ2-5, with 7 nucleotides matching TRBD1. Germline CDR1 SGHRS, CDR2 YFSETQ. J was trimmed by 5 bases and V by 4 bases; bases with no gene match: 11. This CDR3 has 15 residues. CDR3 residues: CASSPSPGGEETQYF. The CDR3 DNA reads as TGCGCCAGCAGCCCCTCGCCAGGGGGAGAGGAGACCCAGTACTTC.

This chain joins TRBV6-2 or TRBV6-3 and TRBJ2-1; 13 nucleotides match TRBD2. The trim removed 6 bases at V and 12 bases at J, leaving 8 bases unmatched. In germline, CDR1 is MNHEY, CDR2 SVGEGT. The CDR3 is 14 amino acids. The CDR3 protein is CASRITSGGAWQFF. DNA for the CDR3: TGTGCCAGCAGAATCACTAGCGGGGGGGCTTGGCAGTTCTTC.

This clonotype was counted only a few times. V and J are TRBV3-1 and TRBJ1-6; D is unclear. This CDR3 contains 15 residues. V dropped 2 bases and J dropped 9 bases, with 14 bases sitting between them. Germline CDR1 LGHDT, CDR2 YNNKEL (reference sequence). CDR3 loop: CASSQSAGFSSPLHF. In nucleotides, the CDR3 is TGTGCCAGCAGCCAATCAGCGGGTTTTTCTTCACCCCTCCACTTT.

CDR3 in DNA: TGTGCCAGCAGTTACTGGACAGGAGCCGCCGGGGAGCTGTTTTTT. As protein: CASSYWTGAAGELFF. The rearrangement joins TRBV6-5 to TRBJ2-2; 7 bases fit TRBD1. The ends lost 1 base at V and 6 bases at J; junction bases unmatched: 5. The CDR3 is 15 amino acids. Germline V gives CDR1 MNHEY, CDR2 SVGAGI.

In its sample, this clonotype was seen a few times. The V and J genes are TRBV9 and TRBJ2-7; D is possibly TRBD1 (6 bases). V lost 9 bases and J 5 bases, leaving 21 bases between the germline ends. Germline CDR1 SGDLS, CDR2 YYNGEE. The length of the CDR3 is 14 residues. DNA of the CDR3: TGTGCCACCCTTTCAGTCGCGGACAGTGACGAGCAGTACGTC. Its translation: CATLSVADSDEQYV.

This clonotype was seen more than once but under ten times. The genes are TRBV4-2 and TRBJ2-3, with TRBD2 matching 9 bases. This CDR3 is 17 amino acids long. Germline assignment: CDR1 LGHNA and CDR2 YNFKEQ. The V and J ends lost 0 bases and 2 bases, in that order; junction bases with no gene match: 6. CDR3 sequence (DNA): TGTGCCAGCAGCCAAGATTGGCGGGGGGGATACACAGATACGCAGTATTTT. Its protein is CASSQDWRGGYTDTQYF.